This record covers a single T cell receptor (beta chain). The data stem from a study of regulatory T cells. All CD3G-deficient patients showed autoimmunity, more severe in two. Primers: 52 TRBV forward and 13 TRBJ reverse. The assay was immunoSEQ multiplex PCR, and TCRdb's table has in-frame clones only and misses some. The sample holds some 17,000 clones, more than 90% seen once. Source material: CD8+ T cells sorted from blood. The source of this sequence is a person between 18 and 35 years old with CD3G deficiency.

The DNA for the CDR3 is TGTGCCAGTAGTGTACTAGCGAATGGTGGCGGGGAGCTGTTTTTT. Translation gives CASSVLANGGGELFF. The genes are TRBV19 and TRBJ2-2; 7 nucleotides match TRBD2. Germline CDR1 and CDR2: LNHDA and SQIVND (reference sequence). This CDR3 spans 15 amino acids. With V trimmed by 5 bases and J by 7 bases, 10 bases remained unmatched. Complete variable domain (other parts from reference TRBV19 and TRBJ2-2): DGGITQSPKYLFRKEGQNVTLSCEQNLNHDAMYWYRQDPGQGLRLIYYSQIVNDFQKGDIAEGYSVSREKKESFPLTVTSAQKNPTAFYLCASSVLANGGGELFFGEGSRLTVL.